These 21 T cell receptor beta chains originate from one sample sequenced in a study of T-cell memory formation after mild COVID-19. TCRdb independently ran MiXCR on the 5' RACE reads; one entry per CDR3 protein. The sample has around 260,000 distinct CDR3 sequences; 15% to 20% are singletons. Sequenced: PBMCs or a T cell subset sorted from them (not recorded which). The receptors were sampled from a man in his late teens or twenties who had mild COVID-19 (a few samples of this study predate the infection). Cell type and time point are not known.

This clonotype was seen at least ten times. The chain is built from TRBV10-3 and TRBJ1-2, with D possibly being TRBD1 (6 bases). The germline gives CDR1 ENHRY, CDR2 SYGVKD. Trimming pared 6 bases from V and 4 bases from J, leaving 15 bases between. CDR3 length: 14 amino acids. This CDR3 reads CAIRNREHGYGYTF. The CDR3 nucleotides are TGTGCCATCAGAAACAGGGAGCACGGCTATGGCTACACCTTC.

This clonotype was seen more than once but under ten times. This chain links TRBV9 with TRBJ1-3, with 7 nucleotides matching TRBD1. Germline loops: CDR1 SGDLS, CDR2 YYNGEE. The CDR3 extends over 15 amino acids. The V segment lost 0 bases and the J segment 1 base; nucleotides outside the gene matches: 1. CDR3 sequence: CASSVATGSGNTIYF. CDR3 DNA: TGTGCCAGCAGCGTAGCGACAGGGTCTGGAAACACCATATATTTT. Using reference TRBV9 and TRBJ1-3 for the parts outside the CDR3, the full variable domain is DSGVTQTPKHLITATGQRVTLRCSPRSGDLSVYWYQQSLDQGLQFLIQYYNGEERAKGNILERFSAQQFPDLHSELNLSSLELGDSALYFCASSVATGSGNTIYFGEGSWLTVV.

This clonotype occurred many times. The chain employs TRBV7-9 and TRBJ1-4; no definite D call. V was pared by 7 bases and J by 3 bases, with 9 bases between. There are 13 residues in the CDR3. Germline CDR1 SEHNR, CDR2 FQNEAQ (reference sequence). The CDR3 loop reads CASTNNPNEKLFF. The DNA of the CDR3 is TGTGCCAGCACCAACAATCCTAATGAAAAACTGTTTTTT. Looking up the rest from reference TRBV7-9 and TRBJ1-4 gives the full variable domain: DTGVSQNPRHKITKRGQNVTFRCDPISEHNRLYWYRQTLGQGPEFLTYFQNEAQLEKSRLLSDRFSAERPKGSFSTLEIQRTEQGDSAMYLCASTNNPNEKLFFGSGTQLSVL.

The chain combines TRBV5-4 with TRBJ2-5; D gene ambiguous. Germline V CDR1 and CDR2: SGHNT, YYREEE (reference sequence). CDR3 length: 14 residues. Trimming removed 6 bases at V and 5 bases at J, with 17 bases between. CDR3 protein: CASKMALPSETQYF. The CDR3, as DNA: TGTGCCAGCAAAATGGCCCTACCATCGGAGACCCAGTACTTC.

V is TRBV4-1 and J is TRBJ2-2; 9 nucleotides agree with TRBD1. Germline V gene sequence: CDR1 MGHRA, CDR2 YSYEKL. The CDR3 totals 16 residues. Germline trimming cut 4 bases from V and 4 bases from J; bases unmatched to any gene: 7. The CDR3 region has the DNA TGCGCCAGCAGCCTCACCGGGACAGGGTTCACCGGGGAGCTGTTTTTT. This sequence encodes CASSLTGTGFTGELFF.

At least ten counts were recorded for this clonotype. The genes are TRBV7-9 and TRBJ2-3; D ambiguous. The CDR3 sequence is 13 residues long. Germline values: CDR1 SEHNR, CDR2 FQNEAQ (reference sequence). V was shortened by 0 bases and J by 5 bases, with 6 bases between the two germline ends. As DNA, the CDR3 is TGTGCCAGCAGCTTAGCAGTGGGAGATACGCAGTATTTT. Its protein product is CASSLAVGDTQYF.

The sample holds a few counts of this clonotype. V gene TRBV29-1 combines with J gene TRBJ1-1; D not certain. Trimming pared 0 bases from V and 0 bases from J, leaving 5 bases between. The CDR3 is 13 residues long. Germline V CDR1 and CDR2: SQVTM, ANQGSEA. CDR3 residues: CSVEEGMNTEAFF. CDR3 nucleotide sequence: TGCAGCGTTGAAGAAGGGATGAACACTGAAGCTTTCTTT.

This rearrangement joins TRBV4-1 to TRBJ1-1; D not certain. CDR1 is MGHRA, CDR2 YSYEKL, per germline. CDR3 size: 13 residues. The V end was cut by 5 bases, the J end by 4 bases, with 11 bases between. CDR3 amino acids: CASSTRLGTEAFF. CDR3 sequence (DNA): TGCGCCAGCAGCACCCGGCTGGGCACTGAAGCTTTCTTT.

This clonotype was observed a handful of times. This chain links TRBV12-3 or TRBV12-4 with TRBJ2-2; D gene uncertain. The CDR3 has 14 amino acids. Trimming left V 3 bases short and J 2 bases short, with 7 bases between. The CDR3 bases are TGTGCCAGCAGTTTGAGGCTTAACACCGGGGAGCTGTTTTTT. This gives the protein CASSLRLNTGELFF.

This clonotype was seen a few times. CDR3 region: CASTVVREPHSPLHF. The CDR3 DNA is TGTGCCAGCACTGTTGTCAGGGAACCACATTCACCCCTCCACTTT. V usage is TRBV6-5 and J usage is TRBJ1-6; the D gene is possibly TRBD1 (5 bases). Germline V gives CDR1 MNHEY, CDR2 SVGAGI. V was shortened by 7 bases and J by 8 bases, with 18 bases between the two germline ends. CDR3 length equals 15 residues.

Many counts were recorded for this clonotype. The V and J genes are TRBV20-1 and TRBJ2-2; TRBD2 might be the D (6 bases). Trimming took off 5 bases at V and 1 base at J, with 8 bases between the two ends. This CDR3 is built from 13 residues. Germline lookup yields CDR1 DFQATT and CDR2 SNEGSKA (reference sequence). CDR3 amino acids: CSAGGENTGELFF. DNA for the CDR3: TGCAGTGCTGGCGGGGAGAACACCGGGGAGCTGTTTTTT.

The table lists this clonotype with a few counts. The chain couples TRBV10-3 to TRBJ2-1, with unresolved D. The V gene's germline CDR1 is ENHRY and CDR2 SYGVKD. Trimming left V 4 bases short and J 4 bases short, with 5 bases between. The CDR3 runs 12 residues. This CDR3 reads CAISGAYNEQFF. The CDR3 nucleotides read TGTGCCATCAGTGGAGCGTACAATGAGCAGTTCTTC.

V is TRBV20-1 and J is TRBJ1-2, with 9 bases identical to TRBD1. Germline loops: CDR1 DFQATT, CDR2 SNEGSKA (reference sequence). The CDR3 runs 14 residues. V lost 8 bases to trimming and J lost 6 bases; unmatched junction nucleotides: 13. CDR3 coding DNA: TGCAGTAGTGGGGGGGACAGGGAATTCAATGGCTACACCTTC. It translates to CSSGGDREFNGYTF.

The chain carries TRBV28 and TRBJ2-5; 8 bases agree with TRBD1. J gave up 4 bases and V 3 bases, and 10 bases lay outside the gene matches. The CDR3 is made up of 16 amino acids. The germline gives CDR1 MDHEN, CDR2 SYDVKM. CDR3 region: CASSFLADRGRETQYF. DNA for the CDR3: TGTGCCAGCAGTTTTCTGGCTGACAGGGGTAGAGAGACCCAGTACTTC.

This clonotype was detected a few times. V is TRBV5-1 and J is TRBJ2-4; D is unclear. The V end lost 4 bases, the J end lost 0 bases, and 11 bases lay between the germline ends. Germline lookup yields CDR1 SGHRS and CDR2 YFSETQ. The CDR3 is 15 amino acids. The CDR3 bases are TGCGCCAGCAGCCCAACGGGCCCAGCCAAAAACATTCAGTACTTC. Its protein is CASSPTGPAKNIQYF.

This clonotype was counted at least ten times. One end of the junction varies from germline; a read error may be responsible. The chain has TRBV12-3 or TRBV12-4 and TRBJ2-5, with a possible D match to TRBD2 (6 bases). The CDR3 runs to 14 residues. In DNA, the CDR3 is TGTGCCAGCAGCTTAGCAAGCGGGCAAGAGACCCAGTACTTC. It specifies CASSLASGQETQYF.

The chain carries TRBV18 and TRBJ1-1; D gene uncertain. Between the trimmed V and J ends, which lost 5 bases and 5 bases, there was a span of 15 bases. Germline values: CDR1 KGHSH, CDR2 LQKENI. CDR3 length: 14 residues. The CDR3: CASSLQIGETEAFF. The CDR3 DNA follows: TGTGCCAGCTCATTACAGATCGGGGAGACTGAAGCTTTCTTT.

Written as DNA, the CDR3 is TGCGCCAGCAGCCAAGTGGGGGCCCCCGGGCCTGAAGCTTTCTTT. Encoded protein: CASSQVGAPGPEAFF. The rearrangement links TRBV4-1 to TRBJ1-1; tentatively, D is TRBD1 (6 bases). Germline lookup yields CDR1 MGHRA and CDR2 YSYEKL. The V end was cut by 1 base, the J end by 6 bases, with 15 bases between. CDR3 length: 15 residues.

This clonotype has a single count. The chain employs TRBV7-2 and TRBJ2-6; either TRBD1 or TRBD2 may supply D (5 bases each). Trimming left V 7 bases short and J 2 bases short, with 15 bases between. The length of the CDR3 is 16 residues. Germline V gene data show CDR1 as SGHTA and CDR2 as FQGNSA. DNA for the CDR3: TGTGCCAGCACCTTGAATCCGGGGCCTGGGGCCAACGTCCTGACTTTC. It codes for CASTLNPGPGANVLTF.

This clonotype was picked up a small number of times. V is TRBV6-5 and J is TRBJ1-2; D is unresolved. Germline assignment: CDR1 MNHEY and CDR2 SVGAGI. This CDR3 contains 14 residues. Trimming removed 5 bases at V and 4 bases at J, with 14 bases between. The CDR3 bases are TGTGCCAGCAGTACCGCCATAGGCGGCTATGGCTACACCTTC. Translated: CASSTAIGGYGYTF.

The chain recombines TRBV7-8 with TRBJ1-5; TRBD1 matches 9 bases. Germline V gives CDR1 SGHVS, CDR2 FQNEAQ. V dropped 11 bases and J dropped 4; count of bases not matched to a gene: 6. This CDR3 comprises 13 residues. For the CDR3, the DNA is TGTGCCGCCGGGACAGGGCTTAATCAGCCCCAGCATTTT. Amino acids: CAAGTGLNQPQHF.